This T cell receptor beta chain is from a study of CD8 T cells in Susac syndrome. Random hexamers were used to reverse transcribe roughly 0.5 to 1 ug of RNA. TCRdb fed the immunoSEQ multiplex PCR reads into MiXCR, producing one record per CDR3 protein. The sample includes 120,000 to 150,000 distinct CDR3 sequences, around 94% seen only once; the top ten take 0.065% to 0.1%. The study, taken as a whole, reports: An acknowledgment was made by the study that its TCR sequencing and HLA analysis involved relatively few individuals.

Turning to this clonotype: Its antigen is as yet unknown.

V lost 4 bases to trimming and J lost 7 bases; unmatched junction nucleotides: 11. CDR1 and CDR2 (germline): KGHSH, LQKENI. This CDR3 contains 18 residues. The specimen sequenced was CD4+ T cells from PBMCs. The TCR was taken from a human donor in good health. The chain uses TRBV18 and TRBJ2-1; 15 nucleotides match TRBD2. The CDR3 DNA sequence: TGTGCCAGCTCACTCTCCCCGGGACTAGCGGGAGGTGGGAATGAGCAGTTCTTC. It codes for CASSLSPGLAGGGNEQFF.